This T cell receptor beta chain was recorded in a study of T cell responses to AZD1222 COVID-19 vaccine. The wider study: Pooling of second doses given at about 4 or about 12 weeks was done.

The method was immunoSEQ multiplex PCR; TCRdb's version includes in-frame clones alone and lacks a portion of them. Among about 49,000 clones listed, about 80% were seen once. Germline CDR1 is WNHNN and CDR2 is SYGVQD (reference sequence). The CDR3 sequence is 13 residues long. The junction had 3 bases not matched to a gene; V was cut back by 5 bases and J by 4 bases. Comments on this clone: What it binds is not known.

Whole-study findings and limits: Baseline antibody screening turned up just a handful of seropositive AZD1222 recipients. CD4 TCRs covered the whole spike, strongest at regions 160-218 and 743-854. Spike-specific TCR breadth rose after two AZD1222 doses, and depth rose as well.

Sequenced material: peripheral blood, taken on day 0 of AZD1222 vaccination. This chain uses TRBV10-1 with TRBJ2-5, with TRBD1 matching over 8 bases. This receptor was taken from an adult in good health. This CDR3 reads CASSPGQVETQYF. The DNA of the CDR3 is TGCGCCAGCAGTCCGGGACAGGTAGAGACCCAGTACTTC.